These 9 T cell receptor beta chains were sequenced from one sample in a study of patients and donors after allogeneic stem cell transplantation. TCRdb fed the RT-PCR reads into MiXCR, producing one record per CDR3 protein. Of about 200,000 distinct CDR3 sequences listed, about 40% are singletons. Sequenced input: blood, either unsorted or a sorted T cell fraction (not recorded which). The receptors shown here come from a human donor who was either an allogeneic HSCT recipient or a stem cell or donor lymphocyte infusion donor (not recorded which). It is not recorded whose cells these are; they may come from a transplant donor.

J is TRBJ1-1 and V is TRBV4-3, with 7 positions matching TRBD1. This CDR3 is 15 amino acids long. The V and J ends lost 1 base and 3 bases, in that order; junction bases with no gene match: 5. In germline, CDR1 is LGHNA, CDR2 YSLEER. The CDR3 DNA sequence: TGCGCCAGCAGCCAAGGACAGGGTTTCTACACTGAAGCTTTCTTT. Its translation: CASSQGQGFYTEAFF.

The chain has TRBV15 and TRBJ1-4, with 11 bases identical to TRBD1. Germline loops: CDR1 LNHNV, CDR2 YYDKDF (reference sequence). The CDR3 runs to 16 residues. The junction had 6 bases not matched to a gene; V was cut back by 1 base and J by 8 bases. CDR3 sequence reads: CATSRGKGQGDEKLFF. The CDR3 region has the DNA TGTGCCACCAGCAGAGGGAAGGGACAGGGGGACGAAAAACTGTTTTTT.

Written as DNA, the CDR3 is TGCGCCAGTATGGGGGACACCATATATTTT. Protein: CASMGDTIYF. This chain joins TRBV10-2 and TRBJ1-3; tentative D call: TRBD1 (5 bases). Germline-derived CDR1 and CDR2 are WSHSY and SAAADI. The CDR3 runs to 10 residues. V was trimmed by 9 bases and J by 8 bases, leaving 8 bases between them.

V gene TRBV6-5 combines with J gene TRBJ2-1; D is possibly TRBD2 (5 bases). Germline CDR1 MNHEY, CDR2 SVGAGI. The CDR3 totals 13 residues. Trimming left V 6 bases short and J 6 bases short, with 12 bases between. Here the CDR3 reads CASSPSTSNEQFF. The CDR3 DNA is TGTGCCAGCAGCCCCTCAACTAGCAATGAGCAGTTCTTC.

As concerns this clonotype: This is likely a read error, given that the CDR3 carries no conserved phenylalanine or tryptophan at its end. The chain joins TRBV3-1 to TRBJ2-5; D uncertain. The CDR3 extends over 13 amino acids. V was shortened by 0 bases and J by 4 bases, with 6 bases between the two germline ends. CDR1 and CDR2 (germline): LGHDT, YNNKEL (reference sequence). Here the CDR3 DNA reads TGTGCCAGCAGCCAAGACCGCAGAGAGACCCAGTACTAC. Its protein product is CASSQDRRETQYY.

The J gene is TRBJ2-2, the V gene TRBV7-2; D is unclear. The CDR3 consists of 16 residues. Trimming left V 5 bases short and J 6 bases short, with 19 bases between. CDR1 and CDR2 from the germline V gene are SGHTA and FQGNSA. This CDR3 reads CASSVLRNLRPGELFF. The CDR3 region has the DNA TGTGCCAGCAGCGTACTCAGGAATTTACGCCCCGGGGAGCTGTTTTTT.

The V gene is TRBV7-9, the J gene TRBJ2-7; 7 bases align to TRBD1. The CDR3 is 15 amino acids. The V gene's germline CDR1 is SEHNR and CDR2 FQNEAQ (reference sequence). Trimming at V came to 5 bases and at J to 0 bases, leaving 7 bases not matched to a gene. The CDR3 sequence: CASSRRTGDSYEQYF. The CDR3 nucleotides read TGTGCCAGCAGCCGCCGGACAGGAGACTCCTACGAGCAGTACTTC.

The chain links TRBV20-1 to TRBJ2-2, with 8 bases that match TRBD1. V gave up 5 bases and J gave up 1 base; unmatched junction bases: 9. Per germline, CDR1 DFQATT and CDR2 SNEGSKA (reference sequence). The CDR3 length is 16 residues. The CDR3 reads CSAVSTGTGNTGELFF. In DNA form, the CDR3 reads TGCAGTGCTGTCTCCACCGGGACAGGGAACACCGGGGAGCTGTTTTTT.

The J gene is TRBJ2-7, the V gene TRBV4-1; unclear D gene. The V and J ends lost 0 bases and 4 bases respectively, with 4 bases between them. This CDR3 is built from 12 residues. The germline CDR1 and CDR2 sequences are MGHRA and YSYEKL. CDR3 in amino acids: CASSQDNYEQYF. CDR3 nucleotides: TGCGCCAGCAGCCAAGACAATTACGAGCAGTACTTC.